These 28 T cell receptor beta chains share one sample of origin, sequenced in a study of blood T cell repertoires in COVID-19. Repertoires were generated with immunoSEQ multiplex PCR, while TCRdb's copy carries only in-frame clones and drops some. The repertoire has 170,000 or so clones, 84% of them found once; the top ten carry 11% to 15%. The sample consisted of peripheral blood. The receptors stem from a man aged 18 to 29 with active or convalescent COVID-19.

The table lists this clone with a few counts. The chain combines TRBV7-2 with TRBJ2-5; 9 nucleotides match TRBD1. V lost 3 bases and J lost 4; bases outside the gene matches: 3. The CDR3 length is 14 residues. CDR1 and CDR2 (germline): SGHTA, FQGNSA. The CDR3 loop reads CASSLTGGLETQYF. CDR3 in DNA: TGTGCCAGCAGCTTGACAGGGGGGTTAGAGACCCAGTACTTC.

This chain joins TRBV7-3 and TRBJ2-1; D possibly corresponds to TRBD1 (5 bases). The V end lost 4 bases, the J end lost 4 bases, and 8 bases lay between the germline ends. The CDR3 sequence is 13 residues long. CDR1 SGHTA and CDR2 FQGTGA come from the germline V gene. CDR3 in DNA: TGTGCCAGCAGCTCTTCAGGGTACAATGAGCAGTTCTTC. Translating gives CASSSSGYNEQFF.

The chain joins TRBV5-1 to TRBJ2-7, with D possibly TRBD2 on 6 matching bases. Germline V gene lookup returns CDR1 SGHRS and CDR2 YFSETQ. With 5 bases removed from V and 0 bases from J, the gap between germline ends came to 21 bases. The CDR3 has 17 amino acids. The CDR3 nucleotides are TGCGCCAGCAGAGGTAACCCGGGACTTTCAGTCTCCTACGAGCAGTACTTC. Residues: CASRGNPGLSVSYEQYF.

The DNA for the CDR3 is TGTGCCAGCAGTCCGCCCCGGGACAGGTGGGGCTCGGCCGCCTTTAATGAAAAACTGTTTTTT. The encoded protein is CASSPPRDRWGSAAFNEKLFF. The chain is built from TRBV28 and TRBJ1-4; 8 bases are a match to TRBD1. The germline V gene encodes CDR1 MDHEN and CDR2 SYDVKM. The CDR3 has 21 residues. V was clipped by 5 bases and J by 4 bases; unmatched bases: 24.

This clone was recorded a few times. The sample carries other DNA sequences with the same CDR3. V gene TRBV11-3 combines with J gene TRBJ2-7, with 7 bases aligning to TRBD1. The V segment lost 5 bases and the J segment 5 bases; nucleotides outside the gene matches: 6. Germline loops: CDR1 SGHNT, CDR2 YENEEA. The CDR3 is made up of 13 amino acids. This CDR3 is CASSPDRDDEQYF. DNA for the CDR3: TGTGCCAGCAGCCCCGACAGGGATGACGAGCAGTACTTC.

The gene calls are TRBV7-9 and TRBJ2-2; tentatively, D is TRBD1 (5 bases). The V gene's germline CDR1 is SEHNR and CDR2 FQNEAQ (reference sequence). The CDR3 runs 14 residues. The V and J ends lost 6 bases and 1 base respectively, with 9 bases between them. CDR3 nucleotides: TGTGCCAGCAGGTTGACAGAGAACACCGGGGAGCTGTTTTTT. It codes for CASRLTENTGELFF.

The CDR3, as DNA: TGTGCCAGTAGTATCCTGCAGGGGGCTGGTGTGACAGATACGCAGTATTTT. Residues: CASSILQGAGVTDTQYF. The chain links TRBV19 to TRBJ2-3; 8 nucleotides agree with TRBD1. V was clipped by 3 bases and J by 3 bases; unmatched bases: 11. The CDR3 spans 17 residues. Germline V gene data show CDR1 as LNHDA and CDR2 as SQIVND (reference sequence).

The V call is TRBV7-2, the J call TRBJ2-5, with TRBD2 as a possible D gene (6 bases). The CDR3 sequence is 16 residues long. Germline CDR1 and CDR2: SGHTA and FQGNSA. Deletions cut 5 bases from V and 1 base from J, with 17 bases between. The CDR3 is CASSLGVSGGQETQYF. CDR3 DNA sequence: TGTGCCAGCAGCCTCGGAGTTAGCGGAGGCCAAGAGACCCAGTACTTC.

This clone was detected once. The chain recombines TRBV2 with TRBJ2-3, with a tentative D call TRBD2 (7 bases). Trimming removed 0 bases at V and 8 bases at J, with 24 bases between. Germline V CDR1 and CDR2: SNHLY, FYNNEI. The CDR3 is made up of 18 amino acids. This CDR3 is CASSEAWGAGASTGTQYF. The CDR3, as DNA: TGTGCCAGCAGTGAAGCTTGGGGGGCGGGGGCCTCCACCGGTACGCAGTATTTT.

This clone appeared once. This chain joins TRBV7-9 and TRBJ1-1, with 7 bases fitting TRBD1. V shed 3 bases and J 1 base; nucleotides not matched to a gene: 2. The CDR3 runs to 14 residues. CDR1 is SEHNR, CDR2 FQNEAQ, per germline (reference sequence). As DNA, the CDR3 is TGTGCCAGCAGCTTGGGACAGAAGAACACTGAAGCTTTCTTT. Translated: CASSLGQKNTEAFF.

This chain connects TRBV19 to TRBJ1-5; TRBD1 might be the D (5 bases). CDR3 length: 17 residues. Germline CDR1 LNHDA, CDR2 SQIVND (reference sequence). The V end lost 7 bases, the J end lost 0 bases, and 19 bases lay between the germline ends. CDR3 sequence reads: CASTIYRQPNSNQPQHF. DNA for the CDR3: TGTGCCAGTACCATCTACCGACAGCCTAATAGCAATCAGCCCCAGCATTTT.

The rearrangement links TRBV4-3 to TRBJ1-6; weak D call: TRBD1 (5 bases). From germline, CDR1 is LGHNA and CDR2 YSLEER. Trimming took off 0 bases at V and 10 bases at J, with 7 bases between the two ends. CDR3 length: 13 amino acids. The CDR3 coding sequence is TGCGCCAGCAGCCAAGATGGGGCGTCACCCCTCCACTTT. Encoded protein: CASSQDGASPLHF.

This chain joins TRBV7-9 and TRBJ1-2; tentative D call: TRBD1 (6 bases). The CDR3 runs 14 residues. Deletions cut 1 base from V and 5 bases from J, with 11 bases between. Germline CDR1 and CDR2: SEHNR and FQNEAQ (reference sequence). As DNA, the CDR3 is TGTGCCAGCAGCTTAGACGGACAGTTATATGGCTACACCTTC. This sequence encodes CASSLDGQLYGYTF.

Here the CDR3 reads CASSPTTSGGEQYF. CDR3 coding DNA: TGTGCCAGCAGCCCTACTACTAGCGGGGGCGAGCAGTACTTC. V and J are TRBV9 and TRBJ2-7; 11 bases align to TRBD2. This CDR3 region has 14 residues. With 4 bases clipped from V and 6 bases from J, the junction kept 6 bases outside the gene matches. Germline V gene sequence: CDR1 SGDLS, CDR2 YYNGEE.

V is TRBV19 and J is TRBJ1-1; D perhaps matches TRBD1 (5 bases). V lost 5 bases to trimming and J lost 9 bases, with 13 bases between them. The CDR3 has 12 residues. Germline V gene lookup returns CDR1 LNHDA and CDR2 SQIVND (reference sequence). CDR3 DNA: TGTGCCAGTAGTCGGACAACCGCCAAAGCTTTCTTT. Residues: CASSRTTAKAFF.

The chain employs TRBV10-3 and TRBJ1-2; unclear D gene. Germline CDR1 reads ENHRY; CDR2 reads SYGVKD. The CDR3 contains 15 residues. V dropped 0 bases and J dropped 0 bases, with 8 bases sitting between them. Here the CDR3 DNA reads TGTGCCATCAGTGAGTCCCCCAGTACTAACTATGGCTACACCTTC. Protein sequence: CAISESPSTNYGYTF.

CDR3 nucleotides: TGTGCCAGCAGCGCCCTTGGGGCGGGACTAAAAGAGACCCAGTACTTC. Residues: CASSALGAGLKETQYF. The chain is built from TRBV7-2 and TRBJ2-5; 7 bases agree with TRBD2. The V segment lost 5 bases and the J segment 3 bases; nucleotides outside the gene matches: 12. In germline, CDR1 is SGHTA, CDR2 FQGNSA. This CDR3 comprises 16 residues.

The CDR3 spells CASSPGLVQETQYF. For the CDR3, the DNA is TGTGCCAGCAGCCCTGGACTAGTCCAAGAGACCCAGTACTTC. This chain links TRBV11-2 with TRBJ2-5; TRBD2 agrees at 7 bases. J gave up 1 base and V 5 bases, and 4 bases lay outside the gene matches. The germline CDR1 and CDR2 sequences are SGHAT and FQNNGV. The CDR3 extends over 14 amino acids.

With regard to this clone: The same CDR3 is also encoded by other DNA sequences in this sample. V is TRBV29-1 and J is TRBJ1-1; the match to TRBD1 covers 9 bases. This CDR3 has 14 amino acids. Per the germline V gene, CDR1 is SQVTM and CDR2 is ANQGSEA. J gave up 4 bases and V 7 bases, and 10 bases lay outside the gene matches. CDR3 DNA sequence: TGCAGCGCCCAAAGGGGACAGGGCGTCACTGAAGCTTTCTTT. Protein sequence: CSAQRGQGVTEAFF.

The rearrangement joins TRBV5-4 to TRBJ1-1, with 10 bases lining up with TRBD1. Trimming cost V 0 bases and J 1 base; bases outside gene matches: 3. Germline V gene lookup returns CDR1 SGHNT and CDR2 YYREEE (reference sequence). This CDR3 region has 16 residues. The CDR3 coding sequence is TGTGCCAGCAGCTTGGCAGGGACAGGGGAGAACACTGAAGCTTTCTTT. As protein: CASSLAGTGENTEAFF.

This clone has a handful of counts. The rearrangement joins TRBV5-4 to TRBJ2-1, with a weak D call TRBD2 (5 bases). V was clipped by 3 bases and J by 4 bases, with 14 bases between them. Germline-derived CDR1 and CDR2 are SGHNT and YYREEE (reference sequence). CDR3 length equals 15 residues. This CDR3 is CASSSLDWEYNEQFF. The CDR3 nucleotides are TGTGCCAGCAGCTCCCTGGACTGGGAATACAATGAGCAGTTCTTC.

J is TRBJ2-7 and V is TRBV27, with D possibly matching TRBD1 (6 bases). Germline-derived CDR1 and CDR2 are MNHEY and SMNVEV (reference sequence). The CDR3 sequence is 13 residues long. Trimming stripped 5 bases from V and 2 bases from J, with 10 bases between. The CDR3 DNA reads as TGTGCCAGCAGTCCCAGGGGACCCTACGAGCAGTACTTC. This codes for CASSPRGPYEQYF.

This clone has just one count. The chain is built from TRBV5-4 and TRBJ2-7, with 8 bases that match TRBD2. CDR3 size: 16 residues. Germline V gene sequence: CDR1 SGHNT, CDR2 YYREEE (reference sequence). The junction had 5 bases not matched to a gene; V was cut back by 0 bases and J by 0 bases. The CDR3: CASSLAGGESSYEQYF. The CDR3 nucleotides are TGTGCCAGCAGCTTGGCGGGGGGGGAGAGCTCCTACGAGCAGTACTTC.

This sequence joins TRBV3-1 (or the pseudogene TRBV3-2) and TRBJ2-7; a possible D gene is TRBD2 (5 bases). Germline-derived CDR1 and CDR2 are LGHDT and YNNKEL (reference sequence). V was cut by 0 bases and J by 0 bases, with 9 bases left in between. The CDR3 extends over 15 amino acids. Here the CDR3 DNA reads TGTGCCAGCAGCCAAGAGGGCGGGCGCTCCTACGAGCAGTACTTC. Translating gives CASSQEGGRSYEQYF.

The CDR3 DNA reads TGTGCCAGCAGCCAGGCGGGCAGCTCAAACTATGGCTACACCTTC. Its protein product is CASSQAGSSNYGYTF. The chain uses TRBV14 and TRBJ1-2; unclear D gene. Germline V lookup: CDR1 SGHDN, CDR2 FVKESK. The V end lost 3 bases, the J end lost 2 bases, and 13 bases lay between the germline ends. CDR3 length equals 15 residues.

The chain is built from TRBV2 and TRBJ2-1; 9 nucleotides match TRBD2. CDR1 is SNHLY, CDR2 FYNNEI, per germline. The CDR3 loop spans 14 amino acids. J gave up 0 bases and V 7 bases, and 1 base lay outside the gene matches. The CDR3 nucleotides read TGTGCCAGCAATAGCGGGAGCTCCTACAATGAGCAGTTCTTC. It yields the protein CASNSGSSYNEQFF. The full variable domain, completed using reference TRBV2 and TRBJ2-1, is EPEVTQTPSHQVTQMGQEVILRCVPISNHLYFYWYRQILGQKVEFLVSFYNNEISEKSEIFDDQFSVERPDGSNFTLKIRSTKLEDSAMYFCASNSGSSYNEQFFGPGTRLTVL.

V is TRBV10-1 and J is TRBJ2-1; 8 bases match TRBD2. CDR1 WNHNN and CDR2 SYGVQD come from the germline V gene (reference sequence). Trimming took 3 bases from V and 1 from J; bases not matched to a gene: 2. This CDR3 is 15 amino acids long. CDR3 nucleotide sequence: TGCGCCAGCAGTGACGGGGGGGATTCCTACAATGAGCAGTTCTTC. Translated: CASSDGGDSYNEQFF.

This clone was seen a few times. The chain has TRBV19 and TRBJ1-2, with 7 nucleotides matching TRBD1. Germline V CDR1 and CDR2: LNHDA, SQIVND (reference sequence). Trimming at V came to 6 bases and at J to 4 bases, leaving 5 bases not matched to a gene. The CDR3 contains 13 residues. The CDR3 sequence: CASSQGQIYGYTF. In nucleotides, the CDR3 is TGTGCCAGTAGCCAGGGACAGATCTATGGCTACACCTTC.